These T cell receptor beta chains were read from a single sample in a study of blood T cell repertoires in COVID-19. Repertoires were generated with immunoSEQ multiplex PCR, while TCRdb's copy carries only in-frame clones and drops some. This table holds 350,000 to 400,000 clones, about 90% found once. Sequencing was done on a sample of PBMCs or T cells enriched from blood (not recorded which). The receptor source for this set is a woman in her thirties who had recovered from COVID-19. The CDR3 runs from the conserved cysteine through the conserved F or W. The D gene is left open where the match is weak. Clone size is shown for a subset of rows, as once, few, many or a class of expanded clone.

TRBJ1-2,NA,12,TRBV7-9,NA,CASSLTSYGYTF,TGTGCCAGCAGCTTAACAAGCTATGGCTACACCTTC
TRBJ1-2,NA,12,TRBV7-8,NA,CASRGGLDGYTF,TGTGCCAGCAGGGGGGGGCTCGACGGCTACACCTTC
TRBJ2-7,NA,17,TRBV4-1,NA,CASSQPGWTEPPYEQYF,TGCGCCAGCAGCCAACCCGGATGGACAGAACCTCCCTACGAGCAGTACTTC
TRBJ1-2,TRBD1,15,TRBV18,NA,CASSARGQGDYGYTF,TGTGCCAGCTCGGCACGGGGACAGGGTGACTATGGCTACACCTTC
TRBJ2-2,TRBD2,15,TRBV7-8,NA,CASLLGTSVTGELFF,TGTGCCAGCCTCCTCGGGACTAGCGTAACCGGGGAGCTGTTTTTT
TRBJ1-1,NA,15,TRBV18,NA,CASSPQTASNTEAFF,TGTGCCAGCTCACCACAGACAGCTTCGAACACTGAAGCTTTCTTT
TRBJ1-1,NA,16,TRBV6-6,NA,CASSQIIGGMNTEAFF,TGTGCCAGCAGCCAGATAATCGGGGGGATGAACACTGAAGCTTTCTTT
TRBJ1-4,TRBD1,16,TRBV5-4,NA,CASSYQQGASGEKLFF,TGTGCCAGCAGCTACCAACAGGGGGCAAGTGGAGAAAAACTGTTTTTT
TRBJ2-1,TRBD2,16,TRBV7-7,NA,CASSPGLAGGINEQFF,TGTGCTAGCAGCCCGGGACTAGCGGGGGGTATAAATGAGCAGTTCTTC
TRBJ2-3,NA,16,TRBV19,NA,CASSGFGTLGTDTQYF,TGTGCCAGTAGCGGCTTCGGGACACTCGGTACAGATACGCAGTATTTT
TRBJ2-7,TRBD1,14,TRBV27,once,CASSRGTGRYEQYF,TGTGCCAGCAGTAGGGGGACAGGGCGCTACGAGCAGTACTTC
TRBJ1-1,NA,13,TRBV5-1,few,CASSLAGNTEAFF,TGCGCCAGCAGCTTGGCCGGGAACACTGAAGCTTTCTTT
TRBJ2-2,NA,13,TRBV7-9,NA,CASSLRQDRELFF,TGTGCCAGCAGCTTGAGACAGGACCGGGAGCTGTTTTTT
TRBJ1-6,TRBD1,18,TRBV4-2,NA,CASSQDGTVGSDNSPLHF,TGTGCCAGCAGCCAAGACGGGACAGTAGGATCGGATAATTCACCCCTCCACTTT
TRBJ2-5,TRBD2,16,TRBV7-2,NA,CASSFVQRGAQETQYF,TGTGCCAGCAGCTTTGTCCAGCGGGGGGCTCAAGAGACCCAGTACTTC
TRBJ1-5,NA,15,TRBV6-1,NA,CASSEAGVGNQPQHF,TGTGCCAGCAGTGAAGCAGGGGTTGGGAATCAGCCCCAGCATTTT
TRBJ2-7,TRBD1,14,TRBV7-9,NA,CASSLADRGYEQYF,TGTGCCAGCAGCTTAGCAGACAGGGGTTACGAGCAGTACTTC
TRBJ1-2,TRBD1,13,TRBV12-3/TRBV12-4,NA,CASRETGGWGYTF,TGTGCCAGCAGAGAAACAGGGGGCTGGGGCTACACCTTC
TRBJ1-2,NA,15,TRBV7-2,NA,CASSLASANSYGYTF,TGTGCCAGCAGCTTAGCGAGCGCGAACTCCTATGGCTACACCTTC
TRBJ1-1,NA,14,TRBV6-5,NA,CASSYSTANTEAFF,TGTGCCAGCAGTTACTCGACAGCAAACACTGAAGCTTTCTTT
TRBJ2-3,TRBD2,16,TRBV6-4,NA,CASATSGGAVTDTQYF,TGTGCCAGCGCAACTAGCGGGGGGGCTGTGACAGATACGCAGTATTTT
TRBJ1-2,TRBD1,14,TRBV13,NA,CASSLTGGDYGYTF,TGTGCCAGCAGCTTAACAGGGGGCGACTATGGCTACACCTTC